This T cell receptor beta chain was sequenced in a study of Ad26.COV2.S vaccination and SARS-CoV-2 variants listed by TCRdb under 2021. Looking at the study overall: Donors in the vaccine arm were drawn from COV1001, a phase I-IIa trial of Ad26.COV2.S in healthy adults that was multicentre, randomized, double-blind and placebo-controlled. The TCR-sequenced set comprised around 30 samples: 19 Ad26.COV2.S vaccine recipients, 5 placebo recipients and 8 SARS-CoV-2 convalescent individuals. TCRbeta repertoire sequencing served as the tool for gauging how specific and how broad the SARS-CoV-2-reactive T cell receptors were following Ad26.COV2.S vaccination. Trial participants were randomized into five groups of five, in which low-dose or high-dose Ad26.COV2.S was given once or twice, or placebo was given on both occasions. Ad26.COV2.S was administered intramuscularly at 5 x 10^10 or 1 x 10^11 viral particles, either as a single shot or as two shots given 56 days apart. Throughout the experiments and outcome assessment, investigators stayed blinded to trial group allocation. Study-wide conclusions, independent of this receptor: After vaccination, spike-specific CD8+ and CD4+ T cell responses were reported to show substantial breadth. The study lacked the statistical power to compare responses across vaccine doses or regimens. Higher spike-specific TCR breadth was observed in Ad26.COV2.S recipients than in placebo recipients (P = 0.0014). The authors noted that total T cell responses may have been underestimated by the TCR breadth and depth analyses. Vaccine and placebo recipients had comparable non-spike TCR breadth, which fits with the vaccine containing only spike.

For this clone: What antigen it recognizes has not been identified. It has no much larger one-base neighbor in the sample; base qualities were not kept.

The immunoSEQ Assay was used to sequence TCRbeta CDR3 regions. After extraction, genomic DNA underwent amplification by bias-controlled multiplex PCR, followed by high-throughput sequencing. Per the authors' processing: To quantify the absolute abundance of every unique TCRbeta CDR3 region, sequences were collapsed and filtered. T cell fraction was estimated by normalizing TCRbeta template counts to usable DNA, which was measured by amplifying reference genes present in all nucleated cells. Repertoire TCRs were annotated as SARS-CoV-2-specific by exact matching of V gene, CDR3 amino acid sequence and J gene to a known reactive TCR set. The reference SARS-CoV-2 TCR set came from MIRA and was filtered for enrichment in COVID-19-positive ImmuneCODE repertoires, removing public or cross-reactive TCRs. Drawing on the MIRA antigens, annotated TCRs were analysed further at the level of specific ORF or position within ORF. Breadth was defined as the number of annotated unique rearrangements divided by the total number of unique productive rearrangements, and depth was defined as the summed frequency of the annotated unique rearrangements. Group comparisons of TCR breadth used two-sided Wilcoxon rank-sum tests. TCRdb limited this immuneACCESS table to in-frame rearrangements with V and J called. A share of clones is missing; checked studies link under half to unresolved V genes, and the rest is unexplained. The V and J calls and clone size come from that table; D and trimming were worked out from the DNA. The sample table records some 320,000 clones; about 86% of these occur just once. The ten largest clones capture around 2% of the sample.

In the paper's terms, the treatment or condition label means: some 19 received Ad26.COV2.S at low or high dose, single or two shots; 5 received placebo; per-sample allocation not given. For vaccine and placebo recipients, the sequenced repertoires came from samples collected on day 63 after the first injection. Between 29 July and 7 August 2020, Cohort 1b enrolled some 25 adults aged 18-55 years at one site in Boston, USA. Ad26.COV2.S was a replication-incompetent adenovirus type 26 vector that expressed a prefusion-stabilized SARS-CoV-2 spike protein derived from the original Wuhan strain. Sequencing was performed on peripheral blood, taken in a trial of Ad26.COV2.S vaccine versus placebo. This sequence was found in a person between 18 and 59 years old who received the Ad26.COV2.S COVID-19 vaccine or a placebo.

The bases are TGCGCCAGCAGCTCAGGACAGGGGAAGGTTGATACGCAGTATTTT. It translates as CASSSGQGKVDTQYF. Rearrangement joined TRBV5-1 to TRBJ2-3, with 9 bases in between that match TRBD1. For CDR1 and CDR2, the germline V gene lists SGHRS and YFSETQ. The CDR3 numbers 15 residues from cysteine through phenylalanine. This entry keeps only the CDR3 DNA: 45 bases, framed from base 1. Germline trimming amounts to 3 bases on V and 6 bases on J, with 8 as the count of junction bases outside the gene matches.